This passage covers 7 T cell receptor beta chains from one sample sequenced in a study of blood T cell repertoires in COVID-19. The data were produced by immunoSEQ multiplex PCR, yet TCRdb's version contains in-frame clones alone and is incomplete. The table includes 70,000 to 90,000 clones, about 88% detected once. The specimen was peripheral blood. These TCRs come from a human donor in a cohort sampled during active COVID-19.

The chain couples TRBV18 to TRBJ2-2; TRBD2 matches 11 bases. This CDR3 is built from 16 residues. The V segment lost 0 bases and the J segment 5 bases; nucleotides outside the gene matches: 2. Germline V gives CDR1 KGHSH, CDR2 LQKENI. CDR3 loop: CASSPPSSGRTGELFF. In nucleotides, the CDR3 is TGTGCCAGCTCACCACCGTCTAGCGGGAGGACCGGGGAGCTGTTTTTT.

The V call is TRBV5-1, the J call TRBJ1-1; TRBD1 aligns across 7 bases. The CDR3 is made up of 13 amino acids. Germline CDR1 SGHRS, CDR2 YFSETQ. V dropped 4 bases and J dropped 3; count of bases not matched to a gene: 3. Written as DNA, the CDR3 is TGCGCCAGCAGCCTAGGGGGCGACACTGAAGCTTTCTTT. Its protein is CASSLGGDTEAFF.

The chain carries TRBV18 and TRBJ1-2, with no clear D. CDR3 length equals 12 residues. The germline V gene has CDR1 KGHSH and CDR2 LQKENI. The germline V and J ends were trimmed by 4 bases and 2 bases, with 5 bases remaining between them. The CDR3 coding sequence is TGTGCCAGCTCACTCCAGAACTATGGCTACACCTTC. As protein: CASSLQNYGYTF.

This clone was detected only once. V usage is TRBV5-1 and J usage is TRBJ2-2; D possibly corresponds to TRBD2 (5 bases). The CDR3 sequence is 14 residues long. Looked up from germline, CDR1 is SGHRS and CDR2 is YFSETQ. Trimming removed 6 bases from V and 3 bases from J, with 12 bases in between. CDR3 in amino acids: CASTRTGDTGELFF. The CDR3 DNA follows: TGCGCCAGCACAAGAACCGGGGACACCGGGGAGCTGTTTTTT.

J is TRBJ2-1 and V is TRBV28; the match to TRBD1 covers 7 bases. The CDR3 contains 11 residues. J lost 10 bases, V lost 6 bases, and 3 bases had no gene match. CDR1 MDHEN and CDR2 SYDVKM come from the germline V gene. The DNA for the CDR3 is TGTGCCAGCAGCACGGACAGGGAGCAGTTCTTC. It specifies CASSTDREQFF. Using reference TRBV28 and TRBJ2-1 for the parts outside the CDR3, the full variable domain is DVKVTQSSRYLVKRTGEKVFLECVQDMDHENMFWYRQDPGLGLRLIYFSYDVKMKEKGDIPEGYSVSREKKERFSLILESASTNQTSMYLCASSTDREQFFGPGTRLTVL.

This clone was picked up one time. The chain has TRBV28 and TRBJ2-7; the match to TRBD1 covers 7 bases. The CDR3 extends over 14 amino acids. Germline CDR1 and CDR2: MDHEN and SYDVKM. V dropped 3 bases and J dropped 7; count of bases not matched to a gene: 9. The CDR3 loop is CASSLDPTGVEQYF. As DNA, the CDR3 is TGTGCCAGCAGTTTGGACCCTACAGGGGTGGAGCAGTACTTC.

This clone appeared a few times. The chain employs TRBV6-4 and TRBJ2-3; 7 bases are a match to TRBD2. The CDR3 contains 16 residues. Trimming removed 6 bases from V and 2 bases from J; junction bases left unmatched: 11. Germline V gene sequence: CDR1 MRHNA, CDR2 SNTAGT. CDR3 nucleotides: TGTGCCAGCAGCCCCTCTAGCGGAGGTTACACAGATACGCAGTATTTT. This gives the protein CASSPSSGGYTDTQYF.